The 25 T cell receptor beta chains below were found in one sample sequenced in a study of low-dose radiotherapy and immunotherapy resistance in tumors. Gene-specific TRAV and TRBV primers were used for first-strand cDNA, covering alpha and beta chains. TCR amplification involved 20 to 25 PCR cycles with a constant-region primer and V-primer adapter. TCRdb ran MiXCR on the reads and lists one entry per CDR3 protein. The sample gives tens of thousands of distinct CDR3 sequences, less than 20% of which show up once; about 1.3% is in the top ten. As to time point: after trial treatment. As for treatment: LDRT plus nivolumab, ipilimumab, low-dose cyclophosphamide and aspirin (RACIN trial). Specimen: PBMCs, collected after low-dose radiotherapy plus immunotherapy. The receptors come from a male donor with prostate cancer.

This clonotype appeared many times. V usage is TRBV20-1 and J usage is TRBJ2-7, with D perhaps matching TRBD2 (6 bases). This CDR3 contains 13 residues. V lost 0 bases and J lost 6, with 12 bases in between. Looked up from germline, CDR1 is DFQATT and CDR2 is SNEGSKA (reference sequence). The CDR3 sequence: CSARDRLASEQYF. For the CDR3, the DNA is TGCAGTGCTAGAGATCGGCTAGCGAGCGAGCAGTACTTC.

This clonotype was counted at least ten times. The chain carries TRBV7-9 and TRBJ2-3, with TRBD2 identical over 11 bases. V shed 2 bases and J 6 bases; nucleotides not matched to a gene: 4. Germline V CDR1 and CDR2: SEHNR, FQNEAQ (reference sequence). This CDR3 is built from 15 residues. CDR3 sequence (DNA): TGTGCCAGCAGCTTAACTAGCGGGAGCCTGGATACGCAGTATTTT. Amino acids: CASSLTSGSLDTQYF.

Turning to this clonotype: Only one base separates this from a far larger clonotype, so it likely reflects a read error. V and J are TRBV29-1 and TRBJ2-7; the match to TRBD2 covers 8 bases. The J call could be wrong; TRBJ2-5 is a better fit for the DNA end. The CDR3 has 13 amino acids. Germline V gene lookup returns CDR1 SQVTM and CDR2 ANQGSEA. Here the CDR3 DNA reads TGCAGCGTAGCCGGGACTAGAGGCGTGACCCAGTACTTC. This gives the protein CSVAGTRGVTQYF.

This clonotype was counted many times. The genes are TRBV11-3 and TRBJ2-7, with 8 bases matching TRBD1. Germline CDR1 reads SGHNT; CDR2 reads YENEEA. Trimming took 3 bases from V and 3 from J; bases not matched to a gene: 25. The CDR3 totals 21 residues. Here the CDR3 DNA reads TGTGCCAGCAGCTTGTATCAGGGGGCATTAGTTCTATCATATCTCGACTACGAGCAGTACTTC. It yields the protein CASSLYQGALVLSYLDYEQYF.

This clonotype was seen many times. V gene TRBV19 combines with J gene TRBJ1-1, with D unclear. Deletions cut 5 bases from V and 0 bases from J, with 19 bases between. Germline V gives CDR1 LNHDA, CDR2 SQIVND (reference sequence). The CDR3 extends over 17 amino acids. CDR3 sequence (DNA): TGTGCCAGTAGTCCCCGGCCGCGAGGGTGGGTGAACACTGAAGCTTTCTTT. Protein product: CASSPRPRGWVNTEAFF.

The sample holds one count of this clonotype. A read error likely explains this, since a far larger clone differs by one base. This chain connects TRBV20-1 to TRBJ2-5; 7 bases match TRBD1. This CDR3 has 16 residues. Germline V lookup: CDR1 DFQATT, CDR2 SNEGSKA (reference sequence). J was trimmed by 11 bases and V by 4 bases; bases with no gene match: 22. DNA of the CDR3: TGCAGTGCTACTTCGATACAGGGGAACTCCTACAATGAGCAGTACTTC. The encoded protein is CSATSIQGNSYNEQYF.

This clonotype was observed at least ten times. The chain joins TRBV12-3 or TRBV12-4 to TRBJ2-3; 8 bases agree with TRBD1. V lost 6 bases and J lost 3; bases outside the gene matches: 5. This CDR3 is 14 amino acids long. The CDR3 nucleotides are TGTGCCAGCAGCCGACAGGGGATGACAGATACGCAGTATTTT. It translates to CASSRQGMTDTQYF.

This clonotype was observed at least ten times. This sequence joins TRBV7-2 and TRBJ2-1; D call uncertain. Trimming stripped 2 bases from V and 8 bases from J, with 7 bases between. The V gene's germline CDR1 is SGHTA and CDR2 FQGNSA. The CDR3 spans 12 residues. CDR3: CASSLRSDEQFF. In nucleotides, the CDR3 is TGTGCCAGCAGCTTAAGAAGCGATGAGCAGTTCTTC. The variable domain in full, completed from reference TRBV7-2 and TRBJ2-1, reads GAGVSQSPSNKVTEKGKDVELRCDPISGHTALYWYRQSLGQGLEFLIYFQGNSAPDKSGLPSDRFSAERTGGSVSTLTIQRTQQEDSAVYLCASSLRSDEQFFGPGTRLTVL.

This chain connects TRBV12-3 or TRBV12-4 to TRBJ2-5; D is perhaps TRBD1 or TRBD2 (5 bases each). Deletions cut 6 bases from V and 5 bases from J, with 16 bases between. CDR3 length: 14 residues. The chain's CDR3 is CASRPTRDGETQYF. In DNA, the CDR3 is TGTGCCAGCAGGCCCACAAGGGACGGGGAGACCCAGTACTTC.

The CDR3 nucleotides read TGCGCCAGCAGTCAATGGCTCGACTATCCCCAGCATTTT. The encoded protein is CASSQWLDYPQHF. The J gene is TRBJ1-5, the V gene TRBV23-1; D uncertain. TRBV23-1 is an ORF; its function is uncertain. V gave up 1 base and J gave up 10 bases, with 11 bases separating them. This CDR3 is built from 13 residues.

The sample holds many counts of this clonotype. The chain's CDR3 is CASSLAGPPYEQYF. The DNA for the CDR3 is TGTGCCAGCAGTTTAGCGGGACCCCCCTACGAGCAGTACTTC. V gene TRBV28 combines with J gene TRBJ2-7; maybe TRBD2 (6 bases). Germline values: CDR1 MDHEN, CDR2 SYDVKM. CDR3 length: 14 amino acids. The V end lost 2 bases, the J end lost 2 bases, and 10 bases lay between the germline ends.

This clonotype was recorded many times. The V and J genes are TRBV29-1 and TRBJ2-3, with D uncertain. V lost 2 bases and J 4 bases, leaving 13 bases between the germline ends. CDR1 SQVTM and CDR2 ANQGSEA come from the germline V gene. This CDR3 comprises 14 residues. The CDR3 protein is CSVESEQSPDTQYF. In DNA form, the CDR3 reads TGCAGCGTTGAATCGGAGCAGTCCCCAGATACGCAGTATTTT.

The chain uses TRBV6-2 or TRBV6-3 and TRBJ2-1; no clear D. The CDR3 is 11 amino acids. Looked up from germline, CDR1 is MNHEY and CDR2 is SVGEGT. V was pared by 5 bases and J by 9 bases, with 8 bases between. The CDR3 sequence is CASSEDGEQFF. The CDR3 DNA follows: TGTGCCAGCAGTGAAGATGGTGAGCAGTTCTTC.

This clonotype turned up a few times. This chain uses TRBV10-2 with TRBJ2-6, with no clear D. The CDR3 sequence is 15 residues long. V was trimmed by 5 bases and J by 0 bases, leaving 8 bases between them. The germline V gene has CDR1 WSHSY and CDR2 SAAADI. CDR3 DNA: TGCGCCAGCAGTCTACTCCGCTCTGGGGCCAACGTCCTGACTTTC. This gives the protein CASSLLRSGANVLTF.

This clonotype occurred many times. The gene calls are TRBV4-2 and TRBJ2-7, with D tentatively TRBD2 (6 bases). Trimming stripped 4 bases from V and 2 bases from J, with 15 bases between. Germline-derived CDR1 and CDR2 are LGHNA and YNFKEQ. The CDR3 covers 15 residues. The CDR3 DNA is TGTGCCAGCAGCCCCCTGGGGGAGGCAACCTACGAGCAGTACTTC. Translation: CASSPLGEATYEQYF.

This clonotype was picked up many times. CDR3 protein: CASSLQGQMNTGELFF. For the CDR3, the DNA is TGTGCCAGCAGCCTTCAAGGTCAGATGAACACCGGGGAGCTGTTTTTT. This chain uses TRBV7-2 with TRBJ2-2; the D is unclear. The CDR3 is made up of 16 amino acids. V was shortened by 5 bases and J by 1 base, with 14 bases between the two germline ends. Germline V gene sequence: CDR1 SGHTA, CDR2 FQGNSA. The whole variable domain, remainder taken from reference TRBV7-2 and TRBJ2-2, is GAGVSQSPSNKVTEKGKDVELRCDPISGHTALYWYRQSLGQGLEFLIYFQGNSAPDKSGLPSDRFSAERTGGSVSTLTIQRTQQEDSAVYLCASSLQGQMNTGELFFGEGSRLTVL.

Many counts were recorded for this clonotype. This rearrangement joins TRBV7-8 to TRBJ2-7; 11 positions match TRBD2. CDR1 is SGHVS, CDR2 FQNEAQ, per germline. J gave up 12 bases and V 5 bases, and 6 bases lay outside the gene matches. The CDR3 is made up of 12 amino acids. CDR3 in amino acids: CASSPGTSGTYF. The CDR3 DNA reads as TGTGCCAGCAGCCCCGGGACTAGCGGAACGTACTTC.

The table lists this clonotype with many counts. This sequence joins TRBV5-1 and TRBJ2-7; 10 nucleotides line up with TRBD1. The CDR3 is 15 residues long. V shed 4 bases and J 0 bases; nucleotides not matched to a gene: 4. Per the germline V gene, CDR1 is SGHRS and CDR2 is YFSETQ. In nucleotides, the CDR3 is TGCGCCAGCAGCCGCGGACAGGGGGACTCCTACGAGCAGTACTTC. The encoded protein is CASSRGQGDSYEQYF.

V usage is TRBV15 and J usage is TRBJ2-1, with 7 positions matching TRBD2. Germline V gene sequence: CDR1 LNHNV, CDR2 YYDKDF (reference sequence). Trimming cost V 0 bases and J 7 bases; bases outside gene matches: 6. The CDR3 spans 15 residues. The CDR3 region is CATSRDWWGGNEQFF. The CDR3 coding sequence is TGTGCCACCAGCAGAGATTGGTGGGGGGGGAATGAGCAGTTCTTC.

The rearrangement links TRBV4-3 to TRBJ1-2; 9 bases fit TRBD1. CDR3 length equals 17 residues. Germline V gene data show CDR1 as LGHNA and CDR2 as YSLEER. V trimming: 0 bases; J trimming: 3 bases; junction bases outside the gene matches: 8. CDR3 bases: TGCGCCAGCAGCCAAGAACCGGGACAGGGAGATTACTATGGCTACACCTTC. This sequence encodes CASSQEPGQGDYYGYTF.

The chain's CDR3 is CASSKDGSYNSPLHF. CDR3 sequence (DNA): TGTGCCAGCAGCAAAGACGGCTCCTATAATTCACCCCTCCACTTT. The gene calls are TRBV28 and TRBJ1-6; D gene uncertain. The germline V gene has CDR1 MDHEN and CDR2 SYDVKM. V lost 6 bases and J lost 0, with 9 bases in between. The CDR3 runs 15 residues.

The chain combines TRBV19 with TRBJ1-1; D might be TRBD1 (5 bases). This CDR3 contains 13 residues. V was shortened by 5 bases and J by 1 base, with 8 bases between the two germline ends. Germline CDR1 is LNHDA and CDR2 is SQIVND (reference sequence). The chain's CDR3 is CASSPTANTEAFF. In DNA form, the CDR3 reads TGTGCCAGTAGTCCGACAGCGAACACTGAAGCTTTCTTT.

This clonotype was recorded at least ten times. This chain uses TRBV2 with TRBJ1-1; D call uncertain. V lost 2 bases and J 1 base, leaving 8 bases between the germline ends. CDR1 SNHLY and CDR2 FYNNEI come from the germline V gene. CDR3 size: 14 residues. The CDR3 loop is CASSEMGGNTEAFF. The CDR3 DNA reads TGTGCCAGCAGTGAAATGGGCGGGAACACTGAAGCTTTCTTT.

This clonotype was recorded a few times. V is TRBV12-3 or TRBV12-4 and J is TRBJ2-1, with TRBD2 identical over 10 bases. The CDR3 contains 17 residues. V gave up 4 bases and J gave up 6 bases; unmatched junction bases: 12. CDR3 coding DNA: TGTGCCAGCAGTTATCCGGGACTAGCGCGTGGCGGCAATGAGCAGTTCTTC. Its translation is CASSYPGLARGGNEQFF.

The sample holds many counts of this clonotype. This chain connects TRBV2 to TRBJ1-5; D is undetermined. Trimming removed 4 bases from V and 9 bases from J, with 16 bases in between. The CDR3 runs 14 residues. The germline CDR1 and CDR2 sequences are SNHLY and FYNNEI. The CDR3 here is CASSVSGLAVPQHF. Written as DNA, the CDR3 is TGTGCCAGCAGTGTTTCAGGCCTAGCCGTGCCCCAGCATTTT.